Below are 21 T cell receptor beta chains sequenced from a single sample in a study of blood T cell repertoires in COVID-19. Only in-frame clones appear in the TCRdb table, and some are missing; sequencing was by immunoSEQ multiplex PCR. The sample records 80,000 to 100,000 clones, 81% being singletons. The sequenced sample was peripheral blood. These receptors were taken from a man aged 60 to 75 with acute or convalescent COVID-19.

The chain employs TRBV7-2 and TRBJ1-1; 12 bases are a match to TRBD1. Trimming at V came to 6 bases and at J to 7 bases, leaving 9 bases not matched to a gene. This CDR3 comprises 15 residues. CDR1 SGHTA and CDR2 FQGNSA come from the germline V gene. The CDR3 here is CASRPIGTGGFEAFF. CDR3 in DNA: TGTGCCAGCAGACCAATTGGGACAGGGGGCTTTGAAGCTTTCTTT.

CDR3 sequence reads: CASRTGTGEAFF. CDR3 in DNA: TGTGCCAGCAGGACCGGGACAGGGGAAGCTTTCTTT. The chain joins TRBV28 to TRBJ1-1, with 9 positions matching TRBD1. Germline loops: CDR1 MDHEN, CDR2 SYDVKM. The V and J ends lost 6 bases and 8 bases, in that order; junction bases with no gene match: 4. The CDR3 has 12 residues. Full variable domain (remainder filled in from reference TRBV28 and TRBJ1-1): DVKVTQSSRYLVKRTGEKVFLECVQDMDHENMFWYRQDPGLGLRLIYFSYDVKMKEKGDIPEGYSVSREKKERFSLILESASTNQTSMYLCASRTGTGEAFFGQGTRLTVV.

The CDR3 loop is CASSLNAEPYYEQYF. The CDR3 DNA reads as TGTGCCAGCAGCTTAAATGCCGAGCCCTACTACGAGCAGTACTTC. The rearrangement links TRBV7-8 to TRBJ2-7; no definite D call. The germline gives CDR1 SGHVS, CDR2 FQNEAQ. Trimming removed 2 bases from V and 3 bases from J, with 14 bases in between. This CDR3 has 15 residues. Complete variable domain (other parts from reference TRBV7-8 and TRBJ2-7): GAGVSQSPRYKVAKRGQDVALRCDPISGHVSLFWYQQALGQGPEFLTYFQNEAQLDKSGLPSDRFFAERPEGSVSTLKIQRTQQEDSAVYLCASSLNAEPYYEQYFGPGTRLTVT.

CDR3 in DNA: TGTGCCAGCAGCTTGCCGGGGGAGGTGAACACTGAAGCTTTCTTT. This gives the protein CASSLPGEVNTEAFF. The rearrangement uses TRBV5-6 and TRBJ1-1, with D possibly being TRBD1 (5 bases). V was cut by 1 base and J by 0 bases, with 10 bases left in between. Germline CDR1 SGHDT, CDR2 YYEEEE. The CDR3 consists of 15 residues. Full variable domain (outside the CDR3, taken from reference TRBV5-6 and TRBJ1-1): DAGVTQSPTHLIKTRGQQVTLRCSPKSGHDTVSWYQQALGQGPQFIFQYYEEEERQRGNFPDRFSGHQFPNYSSELNVNALLLGDSALYLCASSLPGEVNTEAFFGQGTRLTVV.

The chain is built from TRBV4-3 and TRBJ2-3; 9 nucleotides line up with TRBD2. Germline CDR1 LGHNA, CDR2 YSLEER. The CDR3 runs to 15 residues. V shed 3 bases, J shed 8 bases, and the junction held 9 bases outside the gene matches. The CDR3 reads CASSQVSGSVGTQYF. DNA for the CDR3: TGCGCCAGCAGCCAGGTTAGCGGGAGTGTAGGTACGCAGTATTTT.

The rearrangement joins TRBV18 to TRBJ1-5; 7 bases are a match to TRBD1. Germline CDR1 and CDR2: KGHSH and LQKENI. Trimming at V came to 1 base and at J to 0 bases, leaving 3 bases not matched to a gene. CDR3 size: 16 residues. The CDR3 spells CASSPRRGDSNQPQHF. In DNA form, the CDR3 reads TGTGCCAGCTCACCACGCAGGGGGGATAGCAATCAGCCCCAGCATTTT.

V is TRBV6-2 or TRBV6-3 and J is TRBJ1-5; 7 bases line up with TRBD1. The CDR3 is 15 amino acids. J was trimmed by 6 bases and V by 2 bases; bases with no gene match: 7. Germline loops: CDR1 MNHEY, CDR2 SVGEGT. CDR3 bases: TGTGCCAGCAGTTACACAAGACAGGGTTTTCAGCCCCAGCATTTT. Amino acid sequence: CASSYTRQGFQPQHF.

The count of this clone is one. The gene calls are TRBV7-9 and TRBJ1-1; 11 nucleotides line up with TRBD1. V trimming: 5 bases; J trimming: 5 bases; junction bases outside the gene matches: 4. Germline V gene data show CDR1 as SEHNR and CDR2 as FQNEAQ (reference sequence). The CDR3 runs 14 residues. The CDR3 here is CASSARDRGTEAFF. Here the CDR3 DNA reads TGTGCCAGCAGCGCCCGGGACAGGGGGACTGAAGCTTTCTTT.

This chain connects TRBV11-2 to TRBJ2-1, with 8 bases lining up with TRBD2. From germline, CDR1 is SGHAT and CDR2 FQNNGV. V shed 3 bases and J 8 bases; nucleotides not matched to a gene: 6. The CDR3 loop spans 14 amino acids. The DNA of the CDR3 is TGTGCCAGCAGCTTTTTACTTAGCGGGGATGAGCAGTTCTTC. It encodes CASSFLLSGDEQFF.

This clone appeared a single time. The gene calls are TRBV6-1 and TRBJ2-7; 12 nucleotides match TRBD2. Germline V gene sequence: CDR1 MNHNS, CDR2 SASEGT. CDR3 length: 17 residues. Trimming at V came to 2 bases and at J to 0 bases, leaving 5 bases not matched to a gene. The CDR3 DNA is TGTGCCAGCAGTGAATGGACTAGCGGGGAATCCTCCTACGAGCAGTACTTC. Translation gives CASSEWTSGESSYEQYF.

The chain has TRBV29-1 and TRBJ1-2; maybe TRBD1 (5 bases). The length of the CDR3 is 13 residues. CDR1 is SQVTM, CDR2 ANQGSEA, per germline. The V end lost 4 bases, the J end lost 7 bases, and 16 bases lay between the germline ends. The DNA of the CDR3 is TGCAGCGTTGGGGAGGCAGAAGGGGTTGGCTACACCTTC. This sequence encodes CSVGEAEGVGYTF.

The chain has TRBV4-1 and TRBJ1-5; D perhaps matches TRBD1 (5 bases). V was clipped by 0 bases and J by 7 bases, with 10 bases between them. Germline CDR1 and CDR2: MGHRA and YSYEKL. The CDR3 is 14 residues long. Here the CDR3 reads CASSQERGGQPQHF. Here the CDR3 DNA reads TGCGCCAGCAGCCAAGAACGGGGGGGGCAGCCCCAGCATTTT.

This chain joins TRBV7-2 and TRBJ2-1; possible D gene TRBD1, 5 bases. Trimming shortened V by 8 bases and J by 2 bases, and 16 bases separated the two germline ends. This CDR3 is 15 amino acids long. Germline V lookup: CDR1 SGHTA, CDR2 FQGNSA. The CDR3 nucleotides are TGTGCCAGCGGATCGGACACTTCTCCCTACAATGAGCAGTTCTTC. Protein sequence: CASGSDTSPYNEQFF.

This clone has more than one count but fewer than ten. The J gene is TRBJ2-1, the V gene TRBV24-1, with 7 bases aligning to TRBD1. V dropped 7 bases and J dropped 2; count of bases not matched to a gene: 7. Per germline, CDR1 KGHDR and CDR2 SFDVKD. This CDR3 is 15 amino acids long. The CDR3 DNA follows: TGTGCCACCAGCCAACAGGGGTTAACCTACAATGAGCAGTTCTTC. Residues: CATSQQGLTYNEQFF.

This clone has a handful of counts. The chain carries TRBV7-9 and TRBJ2-1; TRBD2 matches 10 bases. Germline assignment: CDR1 SEHNR and CDR2 FQNEAQ (reference sequence). The CDR3 extends over 18 amino acids. Unmatched junction bases numbered 6, after V lost 1 base and J lost 0 bases. This chain's CDR3 is CASSLGLAGAFSYNEQFF. The CDR3, as DNA: TGTGCCAGCAGCTTAGGCCTAGCGGGGGCCTTCTCCTACAATGAGCAGTTCTTC.

A word on this clone: At one end, the junction sequence differs from germline, possibly due to a read error. CDR3 protein: CASSVDPGTGPTPRF. The CDR3 nucleotides are TGTGCCAGCAGCGTAGACCCCGGGACAGGGCCCACTCCACGCTTC. The gene calls are TRBV9 and TRBJ2-7; TRBD1 matches at 9 bases. The CDR3 is 15 amino acids. Looked up from germline, CDR1 is SGDLS and CDR2 is YYNGEE.

V and J are TRBV4-1 and TRBJ2-1, with 7 bases that match TRBD2. The CDR3 spans 16 residues. V gave up 1 base and J gave up 2 bases; unmatched junction bases: 5. The germline CDR1 and CDR2 sequences are MGHRA and YSYEKL. The CDR3 coding sequence is TGCGCCAGCAGCCAAGTTGGCGGGAGCGCCTACAATGAGCAGTTCTTC. It codes for CASSQVGGSAYNEQFF.

This chain links TRBV11-2 with TRBJ2-3; a weak D match, TRBD2 (6 bases). Trimming pared 2 bases from V and 5 bases from J, leaving 14 bases between. Germline-derived CDR1 and CDR2 are SGHAT and FQNNGV. The CDR3 is made up of 15 amino acids. DNA for the CDR3: TGTGCCAGCAGCTTAAATCCGTTCGGGGGAGATACGCAGTATTTT. It specifies CASSLNPFGGDTQYF.

A note on this clone: Other DNA sequences in this specimen translate into the identical CDR3. The genes are TRBV28 and TRBJ1-6; D unresolved. Germline V gene data show CDR1 as MDHEN and CDR2 as SYDVKM. V was clipped by 6 bases and J by 0 bases, with 6 bases between them. This CDR3 has 14 residues. The CDR3 region is CASSPSSYNSPLHF. In nucleotides, the CDR3 is TGTGCCAGCAGCCCTTCCTCCTATAATTCACCCCTCCACTTT.

The rearrangement joins TRBV13 to TRBJ2-7, with 9 bases lining up with TRBD2. Per germline, CDR1 PRHDT and CDR2 FYEKMQ (reference sequence). The CDR3 runs 17 residues. V gave up 5 bases and J gave up 3 bases; unmatched junction bases: 14. The CDR3 nucleotides are TGTGCCAGCAGCCTACAGGGTAGTAGCGGGAGAAGCTACGAGCAGTACTTC. Translating it yields CASSLQGSSGRSYEQYF. Together with reference TRBV13 and TRBJ2-7, the CDR3 gives the full variable domain: AAGVIQSPRHLIKEKRETATLKCYPIPRHDTVYWYQQGPGQDPQFLISFYEKMQSDKGSIPDRFSAQQFSDYHSELNMSSLELGDSALYFCASSLQGSSGRSYEQYFGPGTRLTVT.

The chain carries TRBV27 and TRBJ1-1; 8 bases map to TRBD1. CDR3 size: 14 residues. The V gene end was trimmed by 7 bases and the J gene end by 0 bases; junction bases not matched to a gene: 4. Germline V lookup: CDR1 MNHEY, CDR2 SMNVEV (reference sequence). The CDR3 spells CASKSGGLNTEAFF. Written as DNA, the CDR3 is TGTGCCAGCAAATCAGGGGGCTTGAACACTGAAGCTTTCTTT.